These 14 T cell receptor beta chains came from one sample sequenced in a study of cytomegalovirus exposure and HLA in healthy donors. With 60 Vbeta and 13 Jbeta primers, the PCR was carried out. Repertoires were generated with immunoSEQ multiplex PCR, while TCRdb's copy carries only in-frame clones and drops some. The sample has 45,000 to 70,000 clones, and its top ten clones hold 9% to 15%. The material sequenced was PBMCs. Every receptor here comes from a woman aged 25 to 39 in good health and CMV-seropositive.

CDR3 DNA: TGCGCCAGCAGCCCGGGGGTGGCAGATACGCAGTATTTT. Residues: CASSPGVADTQYF. The chain recombines TRBV5-1 with TRBJ2-3; D may be TRBD2 (6 bases). V was shortened by 4 bases and J by 4 bases, with 10 bases between the two germline ends. CDR1 and CDR2 from the germline V gene are SGHRS and YFSETQ. CDR3 length equals 13 residues.

In terms of frequency, this clone is medium-sized. The gene calls are TRBV7-9 and TRBJ2-1, with D maybe TRBD1 (5 bases). This CDR3 spans 15 amino acids. Trimming stripped 3 bases from V and 0 bases from J, with 9 bases between. The germline gives CDR1 SEHNR, CDR2 FQNEAQ (reference sequence). CDR3 DNA: TGTGCCAGCAGCTTGGACACCTACTCCTACAATGAGCAGTTCTTC. Protein: CASSLDTYSYNEQFF.

This chain connects TRBV28 to TRBJ1-2; no definite D call. This CDR3 is 14 amino acids long. CDR1 and CDR2 from the germline V gene are MDHEN and SYDVKM. Between the trimmed V and J ends, which lost 2 bases and 6 bases, there was a span of 13 bases. CDR3 residues: CASSLNGRRHGYTF. The CDR3 nucleotides are TGTGCCAGCAGTTTAAATGGCAGGAGGCATGGCTACACCTTC.

The chain carries TRBV2 and TRBJ2-2; D remains unclear. CDR3 size: 14 residues. V lost 7 bases, J lost 2 bases, and 11 bases lay in between. Per germline, CDR1 SNHLY and CDR2 FYNNEI. DNA of the CDR3: TGTGCCAGCAAGGTGGAGTATAACACCGGGGAGCTGTTTTTT. Its translation is CASKVEYNTGELFF.

The chain joins TRBV5-6 to TRBJ2-7, with D tentatively TRBD2 (6 bases). Germline V CDR1 and CDR2: SGHDT, YYEEEE. V was shortened by 3 bases and J by 3 bases, with 13 bases between the two germline ends. This CDR3 spans 14 amino acids. Here the CDR3 DNA reads TGTGCCAGCAGCTCCCGGGGGATGGGCTACGAGCAGTACTTC. It specifies CASSSRGMGYEQYF. The full variable domain, its missing parts supplied by reference TRBV5-6 and TRBJ2-7, is DAGVTQSPTHLIKTRGQQVTLRCSPKSGHDTVSWYQQALGQGPQFIFQYYEEEERQRGNFPDRFSGHQFPNYSSELNVNALLLGDSALYLCASSSRGMGYEQYFGPGTRLTVT.

The V and J genes are TRBV10-3 and TRBJ2-7; 9 bases agree with TRBD2. In germline, CDR1 is ENHRY, CDR2 SYGVKD. CDR3 length: 15 residues. V was pared by 0 bases and J by 2 bases, with 2 bases of the junction left unmatched. CDR3 protein: CAISESGGRAYEQYF. CDR3 in DNA: TGTGCCATCAGTGAGTCGGGCGGGAGGGCCTACGAGCAGTACTTC.

The chain carries TRBV6-6 and TRBJ1-4; D is unclear. Germline V lookup: CDR1 MNHNY, CDR2 SVGAGI (reference sequence). The CDR3 loop spans 14 amino acids. V lost 6 bases, J lost 6 bases, and 14 bases lay in between. The DNA of the CDR3 is TGTGCCAGCAGCAGTTCTGGTCGTTATGAAAAACTGTTTTTT. Translated, it gives CASSSSGRYEKLFF.

This rearrangement joins TRBV10-2 to TRBJ1-5, with 8 bases aligning to TRBD1. Germline V gene data show CDR1 as WSHSY and CDR2 as SAAADI. The junction had 9 bases not matched to a gene; V was cut back by 6 bases and J by 5 bases. This CDR3 spans 15 amino acids. The CDR3 DNA reads TGCGCCAGCAGCAGAACAATACAGGGGGATCAGCCCCAGCATTTT. Translated: CASSRTIQGDQPQHF.

The V call is TRBV4-1, the J call TRBJ2-7; 8 bases are shared with TRBD2. Germline V gene lookup returns CDR1 MGHRA and CDR2 YSYEKL. This CDR3 is 16 amino acids long. The junction had 9 bases not matched to a gene; V was cut back by 2 bases and J by 3 bases. CDR3 sequence reads: CASSQSGRAHDYEQYF. CDR3 sequence (DNA): TGCGCCAGCAGCCAAAGCGGGAGAGCTCACGACTACGAGCAGTACTTC.

V is TRBV11-2 and J is TRBJ2-7, with TRBD2 matching over 7 bases. Germline V gene sequence: CDR1 SGHAT, CDR2 FQNNGV. CDR3 length equals 15 residues. V was pared by 0 bases and J by 6 bases, with 8 bases of the junction left unmatched. CDR3 amino acids: CASSLEYLGRGEQYF. The CDR3, as DNA: TGTGCCAGCAGCTTAGAGTACCTGGGGAGGGGCGAGCAGTACTTC. The full variable domain, its missing parts supplied by reference TRBV11-2 and TRBJ2-7, is EAGVAQSPRYKIIEKRQSVAFWCNPISGHATLYWYQQILGQGPKLLIQFQNNGVVDDSQLPKDRFSAERLKGVDSTLKIQPAKLEDSAVYLCASSLEYLGRGEQYFGPGTRLTVT.

The J gene is TRBJ2-1, the V gene TRBV6-5, with TRBD1 matching 8 bases. The germline V gene encodes CDR1 MNHEY and CDR2 SVGAGI. J lost 7 bases, V lost 4 bases, and 9 bases had no gene match. The CDR3 has 15 amino acids. Here the CDR3 reads CASSSFAQGANEQFF. The CDR3, as DNA: TGTGCCAGCAGTTCCTTTGCCCAGGGGGCTAATGAGCAGTTCTTC.

The V and J genes are TRBV30 and TRBJ1-6; D might be TRBD1 (5 bases). This CDR3 has 14 amino acids. CDR1 is GTSNPN and CDR2 is SVGIG in the germline V gene (reference sequence). The germline V and J ends were trimmed by 2 bases and 8 bases, with 13 bases remaining between them. The CDR3 DNA follows: TGTGCCTGGAGTATGGGGCAGGGCTATTCACCCCTCCACTTT. As protein: CAWSMGQGYSPLHF.

The chain uses TRBV30 and TRBJ1-1; the D is unclear. The V end was cut by 0 bases, the J end by 6 bases, with 5 bases between. The CDR3 is 11 residues long. Germline CDR1 reads GTSNPN; CDR2 reads SVGIG (reference sequence). The CDR3 region is CAWSVVPEAFF. The DNA for the CDR3 is TGTGCCTGGAGTGTCGTCCCTGAAGCTTTCTTT. The complete variable domain, with remaining parts taken from reference TRBV30 and TRBJ1-1, reads SQTIHQWPATLVQPVGSPLSLECTVEGTSNPNLYWYRQAAGRGLQLLFYSVGIGQISSEVPQNLSASRPQDRQFILSSKKLLLSDSGFYLCAWSVVPEAFFGQGTRLTVV.

This chain connects TRBV12-2 to TRBJ1-5; the D call of TRBD1 is as the table states it, not checked on the DNA. TRBV12-2 is termed a pseudogene. This CDR3 has 18 amino acids. CDR3 in amino acids: CASRLRGQGSFSNQPQHF. DNA of the CDR3: TGTGCAAGTCGCTTAAGGGGACAGGGGTCATTTAGCAATCAGCCCCAGCATTTT.